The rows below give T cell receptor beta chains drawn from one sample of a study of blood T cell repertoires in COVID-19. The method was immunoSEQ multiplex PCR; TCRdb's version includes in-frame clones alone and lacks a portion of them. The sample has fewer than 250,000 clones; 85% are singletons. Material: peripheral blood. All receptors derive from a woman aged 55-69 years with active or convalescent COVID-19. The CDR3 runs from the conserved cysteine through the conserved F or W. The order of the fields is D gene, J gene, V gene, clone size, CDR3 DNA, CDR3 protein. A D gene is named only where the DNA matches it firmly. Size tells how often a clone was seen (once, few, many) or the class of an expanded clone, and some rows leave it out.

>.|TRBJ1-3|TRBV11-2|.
TGTGCCAGCAGCTTAGAACGGTTCTCTGGAAACACCATATATTTT
CASSLERFSGNTIYF
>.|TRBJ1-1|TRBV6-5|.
TGTGCCAGCCGCCTGGGGGGGGCGAACACTGAAGCTTTCTTT
CASRLGGANTEAFF
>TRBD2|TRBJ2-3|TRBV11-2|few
TGTGCCAGCAGCTTTACTAGCGGGGGGGCCCATAGCACAGATACGCAGTATTTT
CASSFTSGGAHSTDTQYF
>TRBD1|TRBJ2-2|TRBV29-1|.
TGCAGCGTTGCGTCGACAGGGACCATCGGGGAGCTGTTTTTT
CSVASTGTIGELFF
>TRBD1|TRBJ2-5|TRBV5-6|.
TGTGCCAGCAGTTTGACAGGGGGAGAGACCCAGTACTTC
CASSLTGGETQYF
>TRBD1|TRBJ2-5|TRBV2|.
TGTGCCAGCAGTGAACGGGGACAGGGGGGTGGGGAGACCCAGTACTTC
CASSERGQGGGETQYF
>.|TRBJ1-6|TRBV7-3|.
TGTGCCAGCAGCTTAAACCAGGGCTATAATTCACCCCTCCACTTT
CASSLNQGYNSPLHF
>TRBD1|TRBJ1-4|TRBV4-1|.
TGCGCCAGCAGCCAGGGACAGGGGACTAATGAAAAACTGTTTTTT
CASSQGQGTNEKLFF
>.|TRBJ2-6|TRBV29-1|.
TGCAGCGTTGAGACGCAGGCTGGGGCCAACGTCCTGACTTTC
CSVETQAGANVLTF
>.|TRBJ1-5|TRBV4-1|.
TGCGCCAGCAGCCAAGACACCTTGACAGAGACTTATCAGCCCCAGCATTTT
CASSQDTLTETYQPQHF
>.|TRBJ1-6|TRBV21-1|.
TGTGCCAGCAGCTCCCATGACAGGGTATTAGAATGGAATTCACCCCTCCACTTT
CASSSHDRVLEWNSPLHF
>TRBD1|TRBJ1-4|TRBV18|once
TGTGCCAGCTCACCAAGGACAGGCAATGAAAAACTGTTTTTT
CASSPRTGNEKLFF
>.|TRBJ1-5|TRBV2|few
TGTGCCAGCAGTGCCTCCGTTCATCAGCCCCAGCATTTT
CASSASVHQPQHF
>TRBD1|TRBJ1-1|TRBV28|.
TGTGCCAGCAGTAGGGCAGGGGGGTACACTGAAGCTTTCTTT
CASSRAGGYTEAFF
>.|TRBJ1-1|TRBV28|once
TGTGCCAGCAGTCCTCCTAGGGGCAAGGACACTGAAGCTTTCTTT
CASSPPRGKDTEAFF
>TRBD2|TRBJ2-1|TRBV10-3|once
TGTGCCATCAGATTACAACCGGGACTAGCGGGAGATAAAGTCTACAATGAGCAGTTCTTC
CAIRLQPGLAGDKVYNEQFF
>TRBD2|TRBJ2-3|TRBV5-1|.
TGCGCCAGCAGCAACGGACTAGCGAGAAGCACAGATACGCAGTATTTT
CASSNGLARSTDTQYF
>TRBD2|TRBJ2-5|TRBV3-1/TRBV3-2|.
TGTGCCAGCAGCCAAGATCCGGGGGGGCGGGAGACCCAGTACTTC
CASSQDPGGRETQYF
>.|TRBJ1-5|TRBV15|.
TGTGCCACCAGCAGAGATTCTTGGGGGCAGGGTAGCAATCAGCCCCAGCATTTT
CATSRDSWGQGSNQPQHF